Listed below are T cell receptor beta chains from one sample, sequenced in a study of regulatory T cells in long-lasting Graves disease. Using its own MiXCR run on the multiplex PCR reads, TCRdb lists one record per CDR3 protein. The repertoire holds roughly 500,000 distinct CDR3 sequences, with about 13% as singletons. These data also formed part of another study, on T cells in Graves' hyperthyroidism and ophthalmopathy.

Sample: peripheral blood mononuclear cells (PBMCs), taken at new diagnosis, from a patient treated with antithyroid drugs. The receptors originated from a man younger than 40 with Graves disease. The CDR3 runs from the conserved cysteine through the conserved F or W. Fields, in order: D gene, clone size, V gene, J gene, CDR3 DNA, CDR3 protein. D genes are given only for firm matches. Clone size is given for some rows only: seen once, a few or many times, or a class if the clone is expanded.

d_call: TRBD1; clone_size: many; v_call: TRBV24-1; j_call: TRBJ1-5; cdr3_nt: TGTGCCACCAGTGAGCCGGGACAGGGGCCTCAGCCCCAGCATTTT; cdr3_aa: CATSEPGQGPQPQHF
d_call: NA; clone_size: many; v_call: TRBV20-1; j_call: TRBJ2-1; cdr3_nt: TGCAGTGCTAGAGGTGTTGTGGGACTGACCTACAATGAGCAGTTCTTC; cdr3_aa: CSARGVVGLTYNEQFF
d_call: NA; clone_size: many; v_call: TRBV20-1; j_call: TRBJ2-5; cdr3_nt: TGCAGTGCTAGAACGCACCAACAGGGGACTCTAAATCGGGAGACCCAGTACTTC; cdr3_aa: CSARTHQQGTLNRETQYF
d_call: TRBD2; clone_size: NA; v_call: TRBV6-1; j_call: TRBJ2-3; cdr3_nt: TGTGCCAGCAGTCCCCGCCCGGGACTAGCCTCAGATACGCAGTATTTT; cdr3_aa: CASSPRPGLASDTQYF
d_call: NA; clone_size: many; v_call: TRBV7-8; j_call: TRBJ1-1; cdr3_nt: TGTGCCAGCAGGAAAAGAGGTGCAGGAGTGTACACTGAAGCTTTCTTT; cdr3_aa: CASRKRGAGVYTEAFF
d_call: NA; clone_size: NA; v_call: TRBV20-1; j_call: TRBJ1-5; cdr3_nt: TGCAGTGCTATGAAAGGGGGCAATCAGCCCCAGCATTTT; cdr3_aa: CSAMKGGNQPQHF
d_call: NA; clone_size: many; v_call: TRBV11-2; j_call: TRBJ2-1; cdr3_nt: TGTGCCAGCAGCTTAGCCCACCGCCCCAATGAGCAGTTCTTC; cdr3_aa: CASSLAHRPNEQFF
d_call: NA; clone_size: many; v_call: TRBV11-2; j_call: TRBJ2-2; cdr3_nt: TGTGCCAGCAGCTTAGTCGCTAGAACCGGGGAGCTGTTTTTT; cdr3_aa: CASSLVARTGELFF
d_call: NA; clone_size: many; v_call: TRBV6-5; j_call: TRBJ1-4; cdr3_nt: TGTGCCAGCAGTTACTCCTTAGGGCAAGCTAATGAAAAACTGTTTTTT; cdr3_aa: CASSYSLGQANEKLFF
d_call: NA; clone_size: many; v_call: TRBV7-2; j_call: TRBJ2-7; cdr3_nt: TGTGCCAGCAGCCCCCAGGGGGGGGGCGAGCAGTACTTC; cdr3_aa: CASSPQGGGEQYF
d_call: NA; clone_size: NA; v_call: TRBV28; j_call: TRBJ2-1; cdr3_nt: TGTGCCAGCAGTTTTTTGCAGCCTAACAATGAGCAGTTCTTC; cdr3_aa: CASSFLQPNNEQFF
d_call: NA; clone_size: many; v_call: TRBV28; j_call: TRBJ2-1; cdr3_nt: TGTGCCAGCAGTTCTCCGGGGGTTATAGATGAGCAGTTCTTC; cdr3_aa: CASSSPGVIDEQFF
d_call: NA; clone_size: few; v_call: TRBV27; j_call: TRBJ2-2; cdr3_nt: TGTGCCAGCAGTTTGCTGTCGGGAGTCGGCACCGGGGAGCTGTTTTTT; cdr3_aa: CASSLLSGVGTGELFF
d_call: TRBD2; clone_size: many; v_call: TRBV7-2; j_call: TRBJ2-7; cdr3_nt: TGTGCCAGCAGGCCAGTAGCGGGAGCGGGTTACGAGCAGTACTTC; cdr3_aa: CASRPVAGAGYEQYF
d_call: TRBD2; clone_size: few; v_call: TRBV27; j_call: TRBJ2-7; cdr3_nt: TGTGCCAGCAGTAAGCGGGAAGCCTACGAGCAGTACTTC; cdr3_aa: CASSKREAYEQYF
d_call: NA; clone_size: NA; v_call: TRBV28; j_call: TRBJ1-4; cdr3_nt: TGTGCCAGCAGTTCCGAGGGGGAAAAACTGTTTTTT; cdr3_aa: CASSSEGEKLFF
d_call: NA; clone_size: NA; v_call: TRBV29-1; j_call: TRBJ1-2; cdr3_nt: TGCAGCGTTGAAGATCTCGTGAAGGGCTACACCTTC; cdr3_aa: CSVEDLVKGYTF
d_call: NA; clone_size: few; v_call: TRBV7-2; j_call: TRBJ1-2; cdr3_nt: TGTGCCAGCAGCTTACAGAGGGCTCCTAACTATGGCTACACCTTC; cdr3_aa: CASSLQRAPNYGYTF
d_call: TRBD2; clone_size: NA; v_call: TRBV12-3/TRBV12-4; j_call: TRBJ2-1; cdr3_nt: TGTGCCAGCAGTTTACTAGCGGGCCATGCGGATGAGCAGTTCTTC; cdr3_aa: CASSLLAGHADEQFF
d_call: NA; clone_size: many; v_call: TRBV6-1; j_call: TRBJ2-7; cdr3_nt: TGTGCCAGCAGTATTGGGGCGGGGTACGAGCAGTACTTC; cdr3_aa: CASSIGAGYEQYF
d_call: TRBD2; clone_size: NA; v_call: TRBV7-2; j_call: TRBJ2-7; cdr3_nt: TGTGCCAGCAGCTTAAAACCCCGGGAGGATTACGAGCAGTACTTC; cdr3_aa: CASSLKPREDYEQYF
d_call: NA; clone_size: many; v_call: TRBV3-1; j_call: TRBJ2-7; cdr3_nt: TGTGCCAGCAGCCAAGATAGGCTATCAGAGCAGTACTTC; cdr3_aa: CASSQDRLSEQYF
d_call: NA; clone_size: many; v_call: TRBV14; j_call: TRBJ2-7; cdr3_nt: TGTGCCAGCAGCCGCCGACAGCAACCTTACGAGCAGTACTTC; cdr3_aa: CASSRRQQPYEQYF
d_call: TRBD2; clone_size: NA; v_call: TRBV6-1; j_call: TRBJ2-1; cdr3_nt: TGTGCCAGCATGGGGACTAGCGGCATTCACAATGAGCAGTTCTTC; cdr3_aa: CASMGTSGIHNEQFF
d_call: NA; clone_size: NA; v_call: TRBV5-1; j_call: TRBJ2-5; cdr3_nt: TGCGCCAGCAGCTTAGAACAGCTGTACCAAGAGACCCAGTACTTC; cdr3_aa: CASSLEQLYQETQYF
d_call: TRBD1; clone_size: medium-sized; v_call: TRBV28; j_call: TRBJ2-7; cdr3_nt: TGTGCCAGCTCGTCCGTCAGGACAGGGATACACGAGCAGTACTTC; cdr3_aa: CASSSVRTGIHEQYF
d_call: NA; clone_size: many; v_call: TRBV5-1; j_call: TRBJ2-1; cdr3_nt: TGCGCCAGCAGCTTGGGATGGGACACAATATACCTCAATGAGCAGTTCTTC; cdr3_aa: CASSLGWDTIYLNEQFF
d_call: TRBD2; clone_size: many; v_call: TRBV2; j_call: TRBJ2-3; cdr3_nt: TGTGCCAGCAGGGTAAGCCCAGCTAGCGGCTACACAGATACGCAGTATTTT; cdr3_aa: CASRVSPASGYTDTQYF
d_call: NA; clone_size: many; v_call: TRBV27; j_call: TRBJ2-1; cdr3_nt: TGTGCCAGCCGAGACAGGGGAGGACTAGCCAACAATGAGCAGTTCTTC; cdr3_aa: CASRDRGGLANNEQFF